Only a few counts were recorded for the clone carrying this TCR beta chain. This entry belongs to a study of T-cell reconstitution after alpha-beta-depleted transplantation in children. The CDR3 contains 13 residues. V gave up 0 bases and J gave up 10 bases, with 8 bases separating them. Germline CDR1 SGHKS, CDR2 YYEKEE (reference sequence). Preparation of the TCRbeta library used unique molecular identifiers. TCRdb ran MiXCR on the PCR reads and lists one entry per CDR3 protein. The sample consists of 440,000 or so distinct CDR3 sequences, roughly a tenth of them appearing once. Sequencing used PBMCs from the stem cell graft donor, obtained from the stem cell graft. The source is a human donor who donated a stem cell graft to a child with acute myeloid leukemia. The V and J genes are TRBV5-5 and TRBJ1-6; no reliable D call. The CDR3 protein is CASSLGRGSPLHF. As DNA, the CDR3 is TGTGCCAGCAGCTTGGGGCGAGGGTCACCCCTCCACTTT.